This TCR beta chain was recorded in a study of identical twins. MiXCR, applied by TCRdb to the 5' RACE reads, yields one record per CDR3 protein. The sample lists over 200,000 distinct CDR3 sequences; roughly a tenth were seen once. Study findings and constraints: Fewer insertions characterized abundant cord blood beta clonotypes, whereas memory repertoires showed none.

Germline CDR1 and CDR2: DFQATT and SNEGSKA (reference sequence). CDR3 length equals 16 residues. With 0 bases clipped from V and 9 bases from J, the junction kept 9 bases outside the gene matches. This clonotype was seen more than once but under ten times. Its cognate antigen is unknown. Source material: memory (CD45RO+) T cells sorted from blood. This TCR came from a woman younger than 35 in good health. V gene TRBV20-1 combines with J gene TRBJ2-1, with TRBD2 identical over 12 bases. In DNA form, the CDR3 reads TGCAGTGCTAGAGACCGTGTCCTAGCGGGAGGGGGTGAGCAGTTCTTC. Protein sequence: CSARDRVLAGGGEQFF.